The present T cell receptor beta chain was sequenced within a study of beta chain features in type 1 diabetes. Per germline, CDR1 SGHTA and CDR2 FQGNSA. After removal of 1 base from V and 1 base from J, the junction contained 7 bases not matched to a gene. CDR3 length equals 19 residues. Study findings and constraints: Still unanswered here is whether HLA type influences TCRB rearrangement.

This clone came up a few times. The antigen remains undetermined. Since all of the isolated RNA was reverse transcribed, expressed TCRB transcripts were what got sequenced. Clones were read by immunoSEQ multiplex PCR, and TCRdb kept only the in-frame ones, dropping some. The sample shows fewer than 550,000 clones, 11% of them seen only once. The chain uses TRBV7-2 and TRBJ2-5, with 15 positions matching TRBD2. The clonotype was recovered from a woman aged 18-29 years in good health. Sequenced input: naive CD4+ T cells from blood. This chain's CDR3 is CASSLVSGTSGRTQETQYF. In DNA, the CDR3 is TGTGCCAGCAGCTTAGTATCCGGGACTAGCGGGAGGACCCAAGAGACCCAGTACTTC.